Shown below are 11 T cell receptor beta chains from a single sample sequenced in a study of identical twins (dated by TCRdb to about 2016). To prepare the library, 5' RACE was applied. The instrument given in TCRdb is Illumina HiSeq 2000. TCRdb reanalyzed the raw reads on its own, using fastp at Q25 for trimming and MiXCR for clone calling, and kept in-frame beta chains. Each CDR3 protein appears once, grouped with its most common genes and DNA. The sample contains hundreds of thousands of distinct CDR3 sequences, 5.5% to 6.5% of them found a single time. The top ten clones comprise around 1.9% of the sample. The sequenced material came from naive T cells sorted from blood. The cell subset or site label for this specimen denotes: cells isolated with a human naive T-cell isolation kit. The source of these receptors is a young man in good health.

V is TRBV7-8 and J is TRBJ2-2, with 8 bases lining up with TRBD2. Germline trimming cut 4 bases from V and 10 bases from J; bases unmatched to any gene: 8. The CDR3 is 14 residues long. Germline V gene lookup returns CDR1 SGHVS and CDR2 FQNEAQ. Written as DNA, the CDR3 is TGTGCCAGCAGCTCCGGGTGGCGGGAGGTGGAGCTGTTTTTT. Translating gives CASSSGWREVELFF.

The chain is built from TRBV20-1 and TRBJ2-3; TRBD2 agrees at 8 bases. Trimming removed 6 bases from V and 3 bases from J; junction bases left unmatched: 11. CDR3 length: 15 residues. Germline CDR1 is DFQATT and CDR2 is SNEGSKA (reference sequence). This chain's CDR3 is CSALGRAGGTDTQYF. CDR3 coding DNA: TGCAGTGCCCTGGGGAGGGCGGGAGGAACAGATACGCAGTATTTT.

This clonotype was seen ten or more times. The V call is TRBV11-2, the J call TRBJ1-2; 11 bases are a match to TRBD1. The CDR3 runs to 14 residues. Germline V lookup: CDR1 SGHAT, CDR2 FQNNGV. After removal of 2 bases from V and 5 bases from J, the junction contained 1 base not matched to a gene. The CDR3 DNA reads as TGTGCCAGCAGCTTACGGGACAGGGGGTATGGCTACACCTTC. Its translation: CASSLRDRGYGYTF.

This clonotype was recorded many times. The rearrangement uses TRBV7-2 and TRBJ2-7; 7 bases map to TRBD2. Losses at the gene ends were 1 base for V and 5 bases for J; bases not matched to a gene: 2. The CDR3 runs 13 residues. Germline V gene sequence: CDR1 SGHTA, CDR2 FQGNSA. In DNA, the CDR3 is TGTGCCAGCAGCTTAGGACTAGCCAACGAGCAGTACTTC. It codes for CASSLGLANEQYF.

This clonotype was observed many times. V and J are TRBV15 and TRBJ1-1, with D perhaps TRBD1 (5 bases). V lost 5 bases to trimming and J lost 1 base, with 14 bases between them. Germline lookup yields CDR1 LNHNV and CDR2 YYDKDF (reference sequence). CDR3 size: 15 residues. The CDR3 DNA sequence: TGTGCCACCAGCGTCCAGGGACCGACGAACACTGAAGCTTTCTTT. It specifies CATSVQGPTNTEAFF.

This clonotype occurred many times. The gene calls are TRBV12-3 or TRBV12-4 and TRBJ1-5, with 7 bases fitting TRBD1. After removal of 4 bases from V and 5 bases from J, the junction contained 2 bases not matched to a gene. This CDR3 spans 13 amino acids. The CDR3 DNA follows: TGTGCCAGCAGTTGGACAGGTGATCAGCCCCAGCATTTT. It specifies CASSWTGDQPQHF.

The chain employs TRBV30 and TRBJ1-6; TRBD1 is a possible D gene (5 bases). Germline CDR1 and CDR2: GTSNPN and SVGIG (reference sequence). Trimming stripped 3 bases from V and 8 bases from J, with 14 bases between. The CDR3 has 14 residues. The CDR3 DNA reads as TGTGCCTGGAGCACCGGGACCTGGGATTCACCCCTCCACTTT. This sequence encodes CAWSTGTWDSPLHF.

This clonotype has a count of ten or more. The chain employs TRBV27 and TRBJ2-5; D remains unclear. The CDR3 spans 14 residues. With 6 bases removed from V and 5 bases from J, the gap between germline ends came to 16 bases. CDR1 is MNHEY, CDR2 SMNVEV, per germline (reference sequence). In DNA form, the CDR3 reads TGTGCCAGCAGCCCCGGGCGGCTGATGGAGACCCAGTACTTC. Protein: CASSPGRLMETQYF.

J is TRBJ2-3 and V is TRBV9; 9 bases match TRBD2. Trimming removed 4 bases from V and 0 bases from J; junction bases left unmatched: 3. In germline, CDR1 is SGDLS, CDR2 YYNGEE. This CDR3 is built from 15 residues. The CDR3 here is CASSLGTSSTDTQYF. The CDR3 DNA is TGTGCCAGCAGCCTAGGGACTAGCAGCACAGATACGCAGTATTTT.

This clonotype was observed many times. The genes are TRBV6-5 and TRBJ2-3; 8 nucleotides align to TRBD2. Germline values: CDR1 MNHEY, CDR2 SVGAGI. V lost 2 bases, J lost 7 bases, and 8 bases stayed unmatched. The CDR3 consists of 15 residues. The CDR3 region has the DNA TGTGCCAGCAGTTACGGCGGGACTAGTGTAAATACGCAGTATTTT. This translates into CASSYGGTSVNTQYF.

This clonotype was seen at least ten times. This chain connects TRBV15 to TRBJ1-4; 7 bases fit TRBD1. CDR3 length: 14 amino acids. Germline V lookup: CDR1 LNHNV, CDR2 YYDKDF (reference sequence). J gave up 11 bases and V 3 bases, and 9 bases lay outside the gene matches. CDR3 bases: TGTGCCACCAGCAGGAACAGAGACAGGGTGAAACTGTTTTTT. Encoded protein: CATSRNRDRVKLFF.